The 8 T cell receptor beta chains below were found in one sample sequenced in a study of shared T cell receptors in the human thymus. The assay was immunoSEQ multiplex PCR, and TCRdb's table has in-frame clones only and misses some. Found here are 630,000 or so clones, more than 70% of them singletons; the top ten hold just under 0.0095%. The same sample was also used in a study of human thymus T cells.

Source material: thymocytes. Every receptor here comes from a boy under two years old with a congenital heart defect.

The chain carries TRBV4-2 and TRBJ2-5; the D is unclear. Per the germline V gene, CDR1 is LGHNA and CDR2 is YNFKEQ. Trimming cost V 3 bases and J 2 bases, with 19 bases left between them. This CDR3 has 17 amino acids. For the CDR3, the DNA is TGTGCCAGCAGCCAGGGCCCTGACCCAGTGGTGCAAGAGACCCAGTACTTC. It specifies CASSQGPDPVVQETQYF.

The V call is TRBV9, the J call TRBJ2-7; 9 bases agree with TRBD2. CDR3 size: 17 residues. Germline CDR1 and CDR2: SGDLS and YYNGEE. J lost 2 bases, V lost 0 bases, and 9 bases had no gene match. The CDR3 region is CASSVAPWPSGTYEQYF. The CDR3 coding sequence is TGTGCCAGCAGCGTAGCCCCGTGGCCTAGCGGGACCTACGAGCAGTACTTC. Looking up the rest from reference TRBV9 and TRBJ2-7 gives the full variable domain: DSGVTQTPKHLITATGQRVTLRCSPRSGDLSVYWYQQSLDQGLQFLIQYYNGEERAKGNILERFSAQQFPDLHSELNLSSLELGDSALYFCASSVAPWPSGTYEQYFGPGTRLTVT.

The gene calls are TRBV19 and TRBJ1-2, with 8 nucleotides matching TRBD1. This CDR3 contains 13 residues. J was trimmed by 6 bases and V by 5 bases; bases with no gene match: 5. Germline CDR1 and CDR2: LNHDA and SQIVND (reference sequence). The DNA of the CDR3 is TGTGCCAGTAGTGGGGACAGGATCGATGGCTACACCTTC. Translation: CASSGDRIDGYTF.

This clone was detected only once. V and J are TRBV15 and TRBJ1-5, with 9 bases that match TRBD1. Per the germline V gene, CDR1 is LNHNV and CDR2 is YYDKDF (reference sequence). Trimming at V came to 1 base and at J to 4 bases, leaving 2 bases not matched to a gene. The CDR3 spans 15 residues. In nucleotides, the CDR3 is TGTGCCACCAGCAGAGGGGACAGGGAAAATCAGCCCCAGCATTTT. Translated: CATSRGDRENQPQHF. The entire variable domain, with the rest obtained from reference TRBV15 and TRBJ1-5, is as follows: DAMVIQNPRYQVTQFGKPVTLSCSQTLNHNVMYWYQQKSSQAPKLLFHYYDKDFNNEADTPDNFQSRRPNTSFCFLDIRSPGLGDTAMYLCATSRGDRENQPQHFGDGTRLSIL.

This rearrangement joins TRBV9 to TRBJ2-7, with a weak D call TRBD1 (6 bases). Trimming stripped 3 bases from V and 1 base from J, with 11 bases between. The germline V gene has CDR1 SGDLS and CDR2 YYNGEE. The CDR3 sequence is 14 residues long. The DNA of the CDR3 is TGTGCCAGCAGCGCGACGACAGGATCCTACGAGCAGTACTTC. This codes for CASSATTGSYEQYF.

The gene calls are TRBV28 and TRBJ1-3; the D is unclear. Trimming stripped 6 bases from V and 1 base from J, with 19 bases between. The CDR3 runs 17 residues. Germline CDR1 and CDR2: MDHEN and SYDVKM. Written as DNA, the CDR3 is TGTGCCAGCAGCCCGAGGGATTTCGGGATATCTGGAAACACCATATATTTT. Protein product: CASSPRDFGISGNTIYF.

The chain links TRBV5-1 to TRBJ2-6; 7 bases map to TRBD2. The V gene end was trimmed by 5 bases and the J gene end by 3 bases; junction bases not matched to a gene: 11. The CDR3 is 17 residues long. Looked up from germline, CDR1 is SGHRS and CDR2 is YFSETQ. DNA of the CDR3: TGCGCCAGCAGAGGAGCGGGGATGGTGGATGGGGCCAACGTCCTGACTTTC. Translation: CASRGAGMVDGANVLTF.

V is TRBV5-4 and J is TRBJ2-2; 7 bases match TRBD1. The CDR3 contains 18 residues. Trimming took 1 base from V and 0 from J; bases not matched to a gene: 9. The germline CDR1 and CDR2 sequences are SGHNT and YYREEE (reference sequence). The CDR3 DNA reads TGTGCCAGCAGCTTGAGGGGGCATCGAGGTCCGAACACCGGGGAGCTGTTTTTT. This sequence encodes CASSLRGHRGPNTGELFF.